This T cell receptor beta chain comes out of a study of blood T cell repertoires in COVID-19. Profiled with immunoSEQ multiplex PCR; TCRdb holds only in-frame clones, not every one. The data show 180,000 or so clones, around 85% seen once. The CDR3 has 12 residues. Trimming removed 2 bases from V and 4 bases from J, with 6 bases in between. Germline V gene data show CDR1 as KGHSH and CDR2 as LQKENI. The TCR was taken from a woman aged 55 to 70 with acute or convalescent COVID-19. V gene TRBV18 combines with J gene TRBJ2-7, with D tentatively TRBD2 (5 bases). Sequenced material: peripheral blood. The CDR3 sequence is CASSPGGYEQYF. The CDR3 region has the DNA TGTGCCAGCTCACCAGGCGGGTACGAGCAGTACTTC.